The 2 T cell receptor beta chains below come from one sample, sequenced in a study of cytomegalovirus exposure and HLA in healthy donors. 13 Jbeta primers and 60 Vbeta primers were used for the PCR. The repertoire was sequenced with immunoSEQ multiplex PCR; TCRdb's copy has only in-frame clones and lacks some. The sample shows about 120,000 clones, over 75% of them seen only once. Sequencing was carried out using PBMCs. The receptors originated from a man aged 35-49 years in good health and CMV-seropositive.

The V and J genes are TRBV29-1 and TRBJ2-2; 9 positions match TRBD1. CDR3 length: 16 residues. CDR1 and CDR2 (germline): SQVTM, ANQGSEA. The trim removed 6 bases at V and 3 bases at J, leaving 11 bases unmatched. The CDR3 region is CSVTSGQGSYTGELFF. The CDR3 DNA is TGCAGCGTAACCTCCGGACAGGGGAGTTACACCGGGGAGCTGTTTTTT.

V gene TRBV18 combines with J gene TRBJ2-3; D is perhaps TRBD2 (6 bases). This CDR3 comprises 17 residues. Trimming shortened V by 2 bases and J by 6 bases, and 21 bases separated the two germline ends. Germline V gene data show CDR1 as KGHSH and CDR2 as LQKENI. The CDR3 DNA reads TGTGCCAGCTCACCAGGAGGCCGCGGGGACCCCCCCGATACGCAGTATTTT. Its translation is CASSPGGRGDPPDTQYF.